The sequence of this TCR beta chain was determined in a study of OX40 agonist ivuxolimab in advanced cancers. Study conclusions and caveats: Relative to CD4+ cells, CD8+ T cells on average had more expanded clones.

Generated by immunoSEQ multiplex PCR, the TCRdb table keeps only in-frame clones and is missing some. The sample carries 50,000 to 75,000 clones, about 90% recorded once. In germline, CDR1 is MNHNS, CDR2 SASEGT. Trimming took 0 bases from V and 5 from J; bases not matched to a gene: 8. The CDR3 extends over 16 amino acids. Concerning this clone: The target antigen is unknown.

This sample comprised CD4+ or CD8+ T cells sorted from blood, obtained in a trial of the OX40 agonist ivuxolimab. J is TRBJ2-7 and V is TRBV6-1; 9 positions agree with TRBD1. The clonotype was recovered from an adult with an advanced solid tumor such as melanoma, head and neck, liver or kidney cancer. The CDR3 bases are TGTGCCAGCAGTGAAGCGTCGGGACAGGGTAACGACGAGCAGTACTTC. Amino acids: CASSEASGQGNDEQYF.